Detailed here is one TCR beta chain. What it recognizes is unknown. These data are taken from a study of T cell responses to AZD1222 COVID-19 vaccine. Study-wide context: Timing groups of about 4 and about 12 weeks for second doses were pooled. General study findings and limits: Spike as a whole was targeted by vaccine-associated CD4 TCRs, dominant at 160-218 and 743-854. A reported finding is that nearly half of spike-specific TCRs target unmutated variant regions. Donors were chiefly white British, with a greater number of females, and clonal diversity was perhaps underestimated.

This table comes from immunoSEQ multiplex PCR, and its TCRdb copy is limited to in-frame clones, with some not included. The sample consists of around 180,000 clones, almost 95% of them appearing once. V lost 2 bases to trimming and J lost 3 bases; unmatched junction nucleotides: 6. This CDR3 contains 15 residues. Looked up from germline, CDR1 is MNHNS and CDR2 is SASEGT. The sequence was obtained from an adult in good health. The chain carries TRBV6-1 and TRBJ1-2, with 7 bases identical to TRBD1. The sequences come from peripheral blood, collected on day 0 of AZD1222 vaccination. The CDR3 loop is CASSEYTGVDYGYTF. The CDR3 DNA reads TGTGCCAGCAGTGAATACACAGGGGTAGACTATGGCTACACCTTC.